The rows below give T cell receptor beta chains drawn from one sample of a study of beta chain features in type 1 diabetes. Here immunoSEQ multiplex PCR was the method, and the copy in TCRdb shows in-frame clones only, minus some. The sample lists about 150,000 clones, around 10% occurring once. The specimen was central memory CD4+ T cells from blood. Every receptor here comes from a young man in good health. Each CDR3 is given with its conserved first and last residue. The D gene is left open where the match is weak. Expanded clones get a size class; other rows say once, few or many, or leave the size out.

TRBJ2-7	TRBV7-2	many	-	TGTGCCAGCAGCTTAAGAGCGAGCGGACAAGCCTCGGGGCAGTACTTC	CASSLRASGQASGQYF
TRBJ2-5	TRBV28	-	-	TGTGCCAGCAGTGGGCAAGAGACCCAGTACTTC	CASSGQETQYF
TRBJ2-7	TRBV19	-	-	TGTGCCAGTAGTTCCAGCGGAGGGAAGGCTGGCTACGAGCAGTACTTC	CASSSSGGKAGYEQYF
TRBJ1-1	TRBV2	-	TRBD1	TGTGCCAGCAGGGCAGTGACAGGGGGTGTTGCTGAAGCTTTCTTT	CASRAVTGGVAEAFF
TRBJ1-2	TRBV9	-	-	TGTGCCAGCAGCGTAGGTCTCTCTCATGGGGCGCAGTCGACGGAAATTAACTATGGCTACACCTTC	CASSVGLSHGAQSTEINYGYTF
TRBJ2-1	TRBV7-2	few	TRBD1	TGTGCCAGCAGCTTCAACTCCGGGACAGGGAGTGAGCAGTTCTTC	CASSFNSGTGSEQFF
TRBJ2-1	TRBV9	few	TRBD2	TGTGCCAGCAGCGTAGAAAGGCAGGAGCGGGGCGACAATGAGCAGTTCTTC	CASSVERQERGDNEQFF
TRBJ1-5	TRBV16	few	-	TGTGCCAGCAGCCAATCCCGGGGTGAGCCCCAGCATTTT	CASSQSRGEPQHF
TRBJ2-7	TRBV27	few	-	TGTGCCAGCAGTTTTGGTACACAGTACGAGCAGTACTTC	CASSFGTQYEQYF
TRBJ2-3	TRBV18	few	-	TGTGCCAGCTCACCAAGCATGGATACGCAGTATTTT	CASSPSMDTQYF
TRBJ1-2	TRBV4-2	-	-	TGTGCCAGCAGCCTAGGCTTCAGTCCAGGGCGATTTGGCTACACCTTC	CASSLGFSPGRFGYTF
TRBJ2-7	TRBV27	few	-	TGTGCCAGCAGTGTCCAAACAGGGAGCTCCTACGAGCAGTACTTC	CASSVQTGSSYEQYF
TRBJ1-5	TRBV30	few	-	TGTGCCTGGAATGCTGACGGGCGGGGGCCCCAGCATTTT	CAWNADGRGPQHF
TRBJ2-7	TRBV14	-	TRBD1	TGTGCCAGCAGCCAAGGGGGGACAGGTCCCACCTACGAGCAGTACTTC	CASSQGGTGPTYEQYF
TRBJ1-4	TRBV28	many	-	TGTGCCAGCAGCCGCACGGACTTTGGTAATGAAAAACTGTTTTTT	CASSRTDFGNEKLFF
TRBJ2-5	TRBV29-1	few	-	TGCAGCGCAAACAGGGACGAGACCCAGTACTTC	CSANRDETQYF
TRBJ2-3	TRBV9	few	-	TGTGCCAGCAGCTCTACAGATACGCAGTATTTT	CASSSTDTQYF
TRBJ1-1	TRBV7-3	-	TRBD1	TGTGCCAGCAGTCGACAGGGGAACACTGAAGCTTTCTTT	CASSRQGNTEAFF
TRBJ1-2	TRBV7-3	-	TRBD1	TGTGCCAGCAGCCCCCTGGGACAGGGTAACTATGGCTACACCTTC	CASSPLGQGNYGYTF
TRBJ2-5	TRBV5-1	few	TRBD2	TGCGCCAGCAGCTCGGGGACTAGCGGGACTCAAGAGACCCAGTACTTC	CASSSGTSGTQETQYF
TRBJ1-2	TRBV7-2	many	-	TGTGCCAGCAGCTTAGCTGCCGGGAATGGCTACACCTTC	CASSLAAGNGYTF
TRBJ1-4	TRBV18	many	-	TGTGCCAGCTCACCAGGTGAAAAACTGTTTTTT	CASSPGEKLFF
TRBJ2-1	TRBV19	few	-	TGTGGACACTCCTACAATGAGCAGTTCTTC	CGHSYNEQFF
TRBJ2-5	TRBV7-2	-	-	TGTGCCAGCAGCTTAGACAGGGTGGGAGAGACCCAGTACTTC	CASSLDRVGETQYF
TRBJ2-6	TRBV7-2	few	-	TGTGCCAGCAGCTTAGTTAGCAGGAGTGGGGCCAACGTCCTGACTTTC	CASSLVSRSGANVLTF
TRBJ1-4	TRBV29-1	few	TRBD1	TGCAGCGGACAGGGGGAAGATGAAAAACTGTTTTTT	CSGQGEDEKLFF
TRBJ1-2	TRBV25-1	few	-	TGTGCCAGCAGGGGGGACGGCAACTATGGCTACACCTTC	CASRGDGNYGYTF
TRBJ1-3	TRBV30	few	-	TGTGCCTGGAGTGTATTTGCAGGCCTCTCTGGAAACACCATATATTTT	CAWSVFAGLSGNTIYF
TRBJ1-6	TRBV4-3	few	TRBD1	TGCGCCAGCAGCCAAGATTCCTTAGCCGGACAGGATAATTCACCCCTCCACTTT	CASSQDSLAGQDNSPLHF
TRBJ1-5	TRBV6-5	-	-	TGTGCCAGCAGTTACTCGCCGGATCAGCCCCAGCATTTT	CASSYSPDQPQHF
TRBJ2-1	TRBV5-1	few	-	TGCGCCAGCAGCTTGGGACCCAGCAATGAGCAGTTCTTC	CASSLGPSNEQFF
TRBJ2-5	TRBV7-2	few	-	TGTGCCAGCAGCTTATGGGGAGGAGAGACCCAGTACTTC	CASSLWGGETQYF
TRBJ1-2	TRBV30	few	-	TGTGCCTGGATCCCCACGGGGGGAGGTAGATATGGCTACACCTTC	CAWIPTGGGRYGYTF
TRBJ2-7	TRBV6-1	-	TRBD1	TGTGCCAGCAGTGAAAGTCAGAAGGGGACAGGTTGCTTC	CASSESQKGTGCF
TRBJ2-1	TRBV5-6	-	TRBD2	TGTGCCAGCAGCTTGAGCTGGCGCCGCGGGGGCAATGAGCAGTTCTTC	CASSLSWRRGGNEQFF
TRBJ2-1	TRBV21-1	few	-	TGTGCCAGCAGCAAAAAAAGAAGGAGACTAGCGGGACGAGTCGCCTACAATGAGCAGTTCTTC	CASSKKRRRLAGRVAYNEQFF
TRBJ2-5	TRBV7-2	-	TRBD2	TGTGCCAGCAGCTTACGCGGGAGGGGAGAGACCCAGTACTTC	CASSLRGRGETQYF
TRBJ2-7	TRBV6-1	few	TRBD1	TGTGCCAGCAGGGACAGGGGGACGTCCTACGAGCAGTACTTC	CASRDRGTSYEQYF